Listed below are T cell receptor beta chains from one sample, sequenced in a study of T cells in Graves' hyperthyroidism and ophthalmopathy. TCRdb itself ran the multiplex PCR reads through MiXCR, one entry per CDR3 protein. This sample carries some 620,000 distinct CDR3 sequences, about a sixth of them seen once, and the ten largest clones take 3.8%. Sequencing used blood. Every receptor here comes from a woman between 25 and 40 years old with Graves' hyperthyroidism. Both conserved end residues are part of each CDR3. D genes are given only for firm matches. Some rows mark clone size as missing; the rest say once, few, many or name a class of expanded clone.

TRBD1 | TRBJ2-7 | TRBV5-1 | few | TGCGCCAGCAGCTCTCCGGGACAGGGCTTCCACGAGCAGTACTTC | CASSSPGQGFHEQYF
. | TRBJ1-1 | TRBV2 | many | TGTGCCAGCAGTGTGCCCCGACAGGAGAGAGGCGACACTGAAGCTTTCTTT | CASSVPRQERGDTEAFF
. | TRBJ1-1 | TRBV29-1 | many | TGCAGCGTGACCACCCGCCAATTAGCTTTCTTT | CSVTTRQLAFF
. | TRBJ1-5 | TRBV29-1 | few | TGCAGCGTGATGGACTCAGGCCACAATCAGCCCCAGCATTTT | CSVMDSGHNQPQHF
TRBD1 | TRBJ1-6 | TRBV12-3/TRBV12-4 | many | TGTGCCAGCAGTCCGGACAGGGCGTCACCCCTCCACTTT | CASSPDRASPLHF
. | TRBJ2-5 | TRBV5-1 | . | TGCGCCAGCAGCTTGGAAATCAACCAAGAGACCCAGTACTTC | CASSLEINQETQYF
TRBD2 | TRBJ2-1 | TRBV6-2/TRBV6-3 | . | TGTGCCAGCAGTGCCGGGGGAGGGCGGAACAATGAGCAGTTCTTC | CASSAGGGRNNEQFF
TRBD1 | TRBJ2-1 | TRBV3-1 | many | TGTGCCAGCAGCCAACGGACAGGGCGGGGTGAGCAGTTCTTC | CASSQRTGRGEQFF
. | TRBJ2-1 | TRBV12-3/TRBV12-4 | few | TGTGCCAGCAGGCAAACTAGTTCCCACAATGAGCAGTTCTTC | CASRQTSSHNEQFF
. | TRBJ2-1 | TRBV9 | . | TGTGCCAGCAGCGGACACTACAATGAGCAGTTCTTC | CASSGHYNEQFF
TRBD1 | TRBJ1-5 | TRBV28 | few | TGTGCCAGCAACCTGGAGGGGACAGGGTATGAGCAGCCCCAGCATTTT | CASNLEGTGYEQPQHF
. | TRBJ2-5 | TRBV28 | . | TGTGCCAGCAGCTCCGGTGGGACGAACCAAGAGACCCAGTACTTC | CASSSGGTNQETQYF
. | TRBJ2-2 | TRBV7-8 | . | TGTGCCAGCAACCACCGGGCCACCAACACCGGGGAGCTGTTTTTT | CASNHRATNTGELFF
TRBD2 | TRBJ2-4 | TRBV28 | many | TGTGCCAGCAGTTGGGGGGGATCTGGGTTCGGGAACATTCAGTACTTC | CASSWGGSGFGNIQYF
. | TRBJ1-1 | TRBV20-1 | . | TGCAGTGCTAGGTTTTTGAACACTGAAGCTTTCTTT | CSARFLNTEAFF
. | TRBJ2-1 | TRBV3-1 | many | TGTGCCAGCAGCCAAGGGGTGAGGGGGCAGTTCTTC | CASSQGVRGQFF
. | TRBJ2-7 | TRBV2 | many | TGTGCCAGCTCTATCTTACGGGAGTTCTACGAGCAGTACTTC | CASSILREFYEQYF
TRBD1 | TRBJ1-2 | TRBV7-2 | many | TGTGCCAGCAGCTTGGGTTCAGGGGGGAGACAATATGGCTACACCTTC | CASSLGSGGRQYGYTF
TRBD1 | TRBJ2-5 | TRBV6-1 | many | TGTGCCAGCAGTTCGTGGACAGGGGGCGCATTGAGAGAGACCCAGTACTTC | CASSSWTGGALRETQYF
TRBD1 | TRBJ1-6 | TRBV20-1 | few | TGCAGTGCGTACTCCGGGACAGGGTATAATTCACCCCTCCACTTT | CSAYSGTGYNSPLHF
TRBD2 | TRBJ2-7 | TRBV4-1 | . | TGCGCCAGCAGCCAAGACCCCCTAGCGGAGGCCTACGAGCAGTACTTC | CASSQDPLAEAYEQYF
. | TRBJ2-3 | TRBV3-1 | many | TGTGCCAGCAGCCAACGGAATGCAGGCGGACCACTTCCCACAGATACGCAGTATTTT | CASSQRNAGGPLPTDTQYF
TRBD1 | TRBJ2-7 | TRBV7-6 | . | TGTGCCAGCAGCTTAGGGGACAGGGTCCCCTACGAGCAGTACTTC | CASSLGDRVPYEQYF
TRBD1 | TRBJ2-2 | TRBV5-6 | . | TGTGCCAGCAGCGCGGACAGGGGTGTCGGGGAGCTGTTTTTT | CASSADRGVGELFF
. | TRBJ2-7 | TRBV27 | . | TGTGCCAGCAGCAATCTCGGGAGTTCAGGATACGAGCAGTACTTC | CASSNLGSSGYEQYF
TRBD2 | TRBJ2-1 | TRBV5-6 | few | TGTGCCAGCAGCTTGGACCTAGCGGGACCCCACAATGAGCAGTTCTTC | CASSLDLAGPHNEQFF
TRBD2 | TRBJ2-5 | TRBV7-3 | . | TGTGCCAGCAGCTTAGTTGCCGGGACTAGCGGGAGTGGGGAGACCCAGTACTTC | CASSLVAGTSGSGETQYF
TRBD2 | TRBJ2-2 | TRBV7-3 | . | TGTGCCAGCAGCCCGGGACTAGCGGGAGGGGTGTTTTTT | CASSPGLAGGVFF
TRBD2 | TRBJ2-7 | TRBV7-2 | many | TGTGCCAGCAGCTTAGGGAGTAGCGGGTTGAGTGGATCCTACGAGCAGTACTTC | CASSLGSSGLSGSYEQYF